The present entry profiles one TCR beta chain with its context. Its antigen is not known. The entry originates in a study of vaccination and CD4 T cells after COVID-19. The wider study: Once diagnosed, patients had post-COVID samples drawn a median roughly 100 days later (range 35 to 161). Findings of the study overall: A median of around 90% of reactive clones, in convalescent patients, became evident only post-vaccination. Spike mono-reactivity held for 304 of 307 vaccine-specific clones in convalescent patients.

The CDR3 runs 13 residues. Trimming took off 6 bases at V and 4 bases at J, with 12 bases between the two ends. Germline loops: CDR1 SNHLY, CDR2 FYNNEI. Treatment indicated: roughly ten-day PBMC culture with coronavirus spike peptide pools or control peptides (ViraFEST assay). Cultured CD4+ T-cell DNA underwent Oncomine TCR Beta short-read sequencing. The authors extracted genomic DNA from cultured CD4+ T cells. TCRdb ran MiXCR on the PCR reads and lists one entry per CDR3 protein. The sample has some 9,600 distinct CDR3 sequences; under 80% are singletons. The TCR was taken from a human donor who had recovered from COVID-19. The chain recombines TRBV2 with TRBJ1-1; TRBD1 is a possible D gene (5 bases). Sequencing was performed on CD4+ T cells from blood, cultured in vitro. The CDR3 reads CASSRVGVTEAFF. CDR3 coding DNA: TGTGCCAGCAGCCGGGTGGGGGTCACTGAAGCTTTCTTT.